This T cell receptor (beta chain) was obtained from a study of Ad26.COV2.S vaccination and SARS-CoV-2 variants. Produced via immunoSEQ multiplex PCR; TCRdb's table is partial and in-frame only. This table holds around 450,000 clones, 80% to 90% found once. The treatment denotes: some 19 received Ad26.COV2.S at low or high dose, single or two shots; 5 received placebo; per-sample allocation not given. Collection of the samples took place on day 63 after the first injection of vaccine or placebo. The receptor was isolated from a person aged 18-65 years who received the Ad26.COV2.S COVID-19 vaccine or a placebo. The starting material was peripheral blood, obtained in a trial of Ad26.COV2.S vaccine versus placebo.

CDR3 nucleotides: TGTGCCAGCAGCTTAGCGCGTCCCCCCTACGAGCAGTACTTC. Translated, it gives CASSLARPPYEQYF. The chain couples TRBV7-9 to TRBJ2-7; D is uncertain. With 0 bases removed from V and 2 bases from J, the gap between germline ends came to 8 bases. The CDR3 is 14 residues long. Per the germline V gene, CDR1 is SEHNR and CDR2 is FQNEAQ (reference sequence). The variable domain in full, completed from reference TRBV7-9 and TRBJ2-7, reads DTGVSQNPRHKITKRGQNVTFRCDPISEHNRLYWYRQTLGQGPEFLTYFQNEAQLEKSRLLSDRFSAERPKGSFSTLEIQRTEQGDSAMYLCASSLARPPYEQYFGPGTRLTVT.